Sequencing of this T cell receptor (beta chain) was carried out in a study of OX40 agonist ivuxolimab in advanced cancers. The protocol was immunoSEQ multiplex PCR, while the TCRdb copy is restricted to in-frame clones and leaves out a portion. The table lists under 95,000 clones, around 83% of them singletons, with roughly 17% in the top ten. V gave up 6 bases and J gave up 3 bases; unmatched junction bases: 8. The CDR3 length is 15 residues. The germline gives CDR1 SGHVS, CDR2 FNYEAQ. The chain links TRBV7-6 to TRBJ2-7, with TRBD2 identical over 10 bases. This receptor was identified in an adult with an advanced solid tumor such as melanoma, head and neck, liver or kidney cancer. The sample here was CD4+ or CD8+ T cells sorted from blood, taken in a trial of the OX40 agonist ivuxolimab. The CDR3 is CASRKEASGSYEQYF. The CDR3 nucleotides read TGTGCCAGCAGAAAGGAGGCTAGCGGGAGCTACGAGCAGTACTTC.